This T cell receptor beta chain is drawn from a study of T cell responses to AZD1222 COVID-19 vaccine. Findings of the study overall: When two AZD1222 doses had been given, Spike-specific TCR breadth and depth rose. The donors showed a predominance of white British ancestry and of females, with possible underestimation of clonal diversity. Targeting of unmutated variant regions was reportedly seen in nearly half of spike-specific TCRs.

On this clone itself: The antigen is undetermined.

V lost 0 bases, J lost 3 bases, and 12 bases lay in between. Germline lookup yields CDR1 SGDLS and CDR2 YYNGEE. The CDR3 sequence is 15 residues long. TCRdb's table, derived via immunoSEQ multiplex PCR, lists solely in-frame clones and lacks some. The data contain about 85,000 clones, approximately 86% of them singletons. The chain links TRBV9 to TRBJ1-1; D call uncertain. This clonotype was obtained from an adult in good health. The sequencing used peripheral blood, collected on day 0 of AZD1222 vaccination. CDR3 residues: CASSVAPSGDTEAFF. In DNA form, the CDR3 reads TGTGCCAGCAGCGTAGCCCCCTCCGGGGACACTGAAGCTTTCTTT.